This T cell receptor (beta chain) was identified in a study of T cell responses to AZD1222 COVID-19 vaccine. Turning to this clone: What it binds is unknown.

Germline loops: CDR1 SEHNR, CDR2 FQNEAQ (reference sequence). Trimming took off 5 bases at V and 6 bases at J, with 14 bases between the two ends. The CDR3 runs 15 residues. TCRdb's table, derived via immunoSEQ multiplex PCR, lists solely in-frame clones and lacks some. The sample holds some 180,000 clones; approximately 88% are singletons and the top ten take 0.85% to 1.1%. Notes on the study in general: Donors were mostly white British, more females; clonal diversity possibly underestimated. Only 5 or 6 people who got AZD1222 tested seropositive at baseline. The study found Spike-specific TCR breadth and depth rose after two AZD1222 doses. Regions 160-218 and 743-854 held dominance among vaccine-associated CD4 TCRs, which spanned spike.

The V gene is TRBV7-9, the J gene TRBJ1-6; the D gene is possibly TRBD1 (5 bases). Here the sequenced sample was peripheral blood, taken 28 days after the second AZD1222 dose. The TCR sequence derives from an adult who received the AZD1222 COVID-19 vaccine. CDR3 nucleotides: TGTGCCAGCAGCCCCATGGGAGGGGTTAATTCACCCCTCCACTTT. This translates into CASSPMGGVNSPLHF.